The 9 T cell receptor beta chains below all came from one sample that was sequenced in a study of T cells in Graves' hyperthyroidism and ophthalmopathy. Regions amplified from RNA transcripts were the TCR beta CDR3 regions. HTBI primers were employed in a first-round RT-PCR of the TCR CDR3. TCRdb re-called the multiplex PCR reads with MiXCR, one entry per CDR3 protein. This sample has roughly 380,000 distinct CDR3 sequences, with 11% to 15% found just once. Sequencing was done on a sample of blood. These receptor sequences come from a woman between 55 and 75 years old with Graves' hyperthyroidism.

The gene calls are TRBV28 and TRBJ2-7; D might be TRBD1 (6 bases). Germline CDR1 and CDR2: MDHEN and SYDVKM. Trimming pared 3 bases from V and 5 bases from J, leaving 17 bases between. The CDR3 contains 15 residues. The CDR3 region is CASSFKDRVLHEQYF. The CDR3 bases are TGTGCCAGCAGTTTCAAGGACAGAGTCCTCCACGAGCAGTACTTC.

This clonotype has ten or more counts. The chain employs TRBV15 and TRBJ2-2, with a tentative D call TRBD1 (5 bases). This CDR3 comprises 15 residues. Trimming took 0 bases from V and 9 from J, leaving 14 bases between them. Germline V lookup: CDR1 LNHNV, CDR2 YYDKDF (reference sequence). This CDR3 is CATSRDRVPPWELFF. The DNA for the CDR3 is TGTGCCACCAGCAGAGACAGGGTGCCCCCTTGGGAGCTGTTTTTT.

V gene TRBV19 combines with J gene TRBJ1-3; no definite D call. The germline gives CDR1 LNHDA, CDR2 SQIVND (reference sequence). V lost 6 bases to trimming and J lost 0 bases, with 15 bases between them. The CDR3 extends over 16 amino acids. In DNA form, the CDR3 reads TGTGCCAGTAGGAAACCCACAGCGAACTCTGGAAACACCATATATTTT. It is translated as CASRKPTANSGNTIYF.

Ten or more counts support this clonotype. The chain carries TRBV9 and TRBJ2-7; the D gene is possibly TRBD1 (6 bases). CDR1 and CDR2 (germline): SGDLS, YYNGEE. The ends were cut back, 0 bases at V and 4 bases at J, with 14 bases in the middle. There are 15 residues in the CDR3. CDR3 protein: CASSVGSGASYEQYF. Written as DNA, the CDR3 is TGTGCCAGCAGCGTAGGGTCAGGGGCGTCGTACGAGCAGTACTTC.

Here the CDR3 DNA reads TGTGCCAGCAGCCAAGCTCCCCGGGACTATGGCTACACCTTC. It codes for CASSQAPRDYGYTF. The chain joins TRBV3-1 to TRBJ1-2; no reliable D call. In germline, CDR1 is LGHDT, CDR2 YNNKEL (reference sequence). Trimming took 1 base from V and 3 from J, leaving 9 bases between them. The CDR3 covers 14 residues.

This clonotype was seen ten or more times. DNA for the CDR3: TGCGCCAGCAGCTTGGGAGACAACGGGGAGCTGTTTTTT. Translated, it gives CASSLGDNGELFF. This chain connects TRBV5-1 to TRBJ2-2; no firm D call. Trimming cost V 0 bases and J 7 bases, with 7 bases left between them. Germline V CDR1 and CDR2: SGHRS, YFSETQ. The CDR3 loop spans 13 amino acids.

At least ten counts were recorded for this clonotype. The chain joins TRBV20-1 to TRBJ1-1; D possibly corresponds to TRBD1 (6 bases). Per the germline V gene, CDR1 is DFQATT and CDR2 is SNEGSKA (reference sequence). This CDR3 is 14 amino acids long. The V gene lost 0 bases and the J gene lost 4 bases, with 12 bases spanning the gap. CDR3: CSARDKTGATEAFF. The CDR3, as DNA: TGCAGTGCTAGAGATAAAACGGGGGCCACTGAAGCTTTCTTT.

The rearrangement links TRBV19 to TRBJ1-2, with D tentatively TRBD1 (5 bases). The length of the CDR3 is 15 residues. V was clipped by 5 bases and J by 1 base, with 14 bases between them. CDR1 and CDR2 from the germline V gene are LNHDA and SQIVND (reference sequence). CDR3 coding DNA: TGTGCCAGTAGTGGGGGAGGGGCCCGTAACTATGGCTACACCTTC. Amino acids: CASSGGGARNYGYTF.

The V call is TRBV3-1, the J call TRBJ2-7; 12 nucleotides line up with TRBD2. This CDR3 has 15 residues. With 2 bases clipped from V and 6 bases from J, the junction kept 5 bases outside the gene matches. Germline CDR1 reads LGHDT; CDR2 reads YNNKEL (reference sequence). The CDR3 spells CASSQPGLAGREQYF. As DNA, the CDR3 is TGTGCCAGCAGCCAACCCGGACTAGCGGGACGCGAGCAGTACTTC.